Listed here are 2 T cell receptor beta chains from one sample, sequenced in a study of T cells after yellow fever vaccination (dated by TCRdb to the late 2010s). The library was produced with 5' RACE. Data came from an Illumina HiSeq 2500. The public reads were reanalyzed by TCRdb: fastp trimming at Q25, MiXCR alignment, in-frame beta chains only. Entries are consolidated by CDR3 protein sequence, retaining the most common genes and DNA. The sample table holds under 300,000 distinct CDR3 sequences, of which around 7% were seen once. The ten biggest clones cover roughly 0.86% of the sample. This specimen's treatment or condition label, per the study, means: live attenuated yellow fever vaccine strain. The sequenced sample was CD4+ T cells sorted from PBMCs, obtained 15 days after the yellow fever booster vaccination. These receptors originate from a man younger than 40 who received the YFV17D yellow fever vaccine.

The chain is built from TRBV20-1 and TRBJ2-1; maybe TRBD1 (5 bases). Germline V CDR1 and CDR2: DFQATT, SNEGSKA (reference sequence). The V end lost 1 base, the J end lost 0 bases, and 10 bases lay between the germline ends. CDR3 size: 15 residues. The CDR3 is CSARVGEGSYNEQFF. In DNA, the CDR3 is TGCAGTGCTAGAGTAGGGGAAGGCTCCTACAATGAGCAGTTCTTC.

This chain uses TRBV7-2 with TRBJ1-2; no definite D call. Per germline, CDR1 SGHTA and CDR2 FQGNSA. This CDR3 region has 13 residues. V dropped 5 bases and J dropped 5 bases, with 12 bases sitting between them. CDR3 nucleotide sequence: TGTGCCAGCAGCGAAGGACGGATATATGGCTACACCTTC. Protein sequence: CASSEGRIYGYTF.